This T cell receptor (beta chain) originates from a study of CD8 T cells in Susac syndrome. About the study: When their blood was taken, patients with Susac syndrome were therapy-naive, taking corticosteroids, or taking intravenous immunoglobulin alone.

Diagnostic criteria defined recently for definite or probable disease were met by the Susac syndrome patients. Trimming took 5 bases from V and 3 from J, leaving 14 bases between them. The CDR3 totals 15 residues. Germline values: CDR1 SGHTA, CDR2 FQGNSA. With random hexamers, reverse transcription was performed on 0.5 to 1 ug of RNA. Amplification of the TCR beta CDR3 was carried out by immunoSEQ multiplex PCR, which spanned a total of 54 Vbeta and 13 Jbeta segments. TCRdb redid the calling of the immunoSEQ multiplex PCR reads with MiXCR, one entry per CDR3 protein. This sample yields about 71,000 distinct CDR3 sequences, of which 93% are seen a single time; roughly 0.15% belongs to the top ten.

The clonotype was recovered from a human donor with Susac syndrome. V gene TRBV7-2 combines with J gene TRBJ2-4; TRBD2 might be the D (6 bases). The sample consisted of CD4+ T cells from PBMCs. The CDR3 loop reads CASSLGGVGKNIQYF. The CDR3 region has the DNA TGTGCCAGCAGCCTCGGCGGGGTAGGCAAAAACATTCAGTACTTC.